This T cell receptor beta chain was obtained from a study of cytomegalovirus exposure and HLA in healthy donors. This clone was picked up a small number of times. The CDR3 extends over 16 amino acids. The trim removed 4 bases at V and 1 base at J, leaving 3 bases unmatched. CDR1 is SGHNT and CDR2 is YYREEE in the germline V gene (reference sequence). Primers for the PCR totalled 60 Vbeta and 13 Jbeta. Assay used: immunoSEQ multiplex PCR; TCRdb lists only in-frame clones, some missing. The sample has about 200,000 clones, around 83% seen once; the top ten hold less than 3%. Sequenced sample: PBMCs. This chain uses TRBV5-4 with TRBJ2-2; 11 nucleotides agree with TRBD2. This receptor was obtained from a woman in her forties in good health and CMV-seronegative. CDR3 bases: TGTGCCAGCAGCCCTCTAGCGGGAGGGAACACCGGGGAGCTGTTTTTT. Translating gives CASSPLAGGNTGELFF.